What follows are 32 T cell receptor beta chains derived from one specimen sequenced in a study of blood T cell repertoires in COVID-19. TCRdb keeps only in-frame clones here, not all; method: immunoSEQ multiplex PCR. The data show 400,000 to 450,000 clones, about 91% seen once. The sample comprised peripheral blood. The origin of the receptors is a middle-aged woman with COVID-19, enrolled during active disease.

The chain employs TRBV7-2 and TRBJ2-7; unclear D gene. V was clipped by 2 bases and J by 1 base, with 12 bases between them. This CDR3 contains 15 residues. CDR1 and CDR2 from the germline V gene are SGHTA and FQGNSA. This CDR3 is CASSLNGPVSYEQYF. CDR3 sequence (DNA): TGTGCCAGCAGCTTAAATGGGCCAGTTTCCTACGAGCAGTACTTC.

This rearrangement joins TRBV19 to TRBJ2-5, with D possibly being TRBD2 (6 bases). The CDR3 sequence is 17 residues long. Germline-derived CDR1 and CDR2 are LNHDA and SQIVND (reference sequence). V was trimmed by 2 bases and J by 0 bases, leaving 16 bases between them. Here the CDR3 DNA reads TGTGCCAGTAGTATACCTGTGGGGGTAGCGGACCAAGAGACCCAGTACTTC. Amino acid sequence: CASSIPVGVADQETQYF. The full variable domain, its missing parts supplied by reference TRBV19 and TRBJ2-5, is DGGITQSPKYLFRKEGQNVTLSCEQNLNHDAMYWYRQDPGQGLRLIYYSQIVNDFQKGDIAEGYSVSREKKESFPLTVTSAQKNPTAFYLCASSIPVGVADQETQYFGPGTRLLVL.

This chain joins TRBV7-3 and TRBJ1-1; TRBD1 is a possible D gene (5 bases). The CDR3 extends over 13 amino acids. Trimming shortened V by 2 bases and J by 7 bases, and 11 bases separated the two germline ends. CDR1 is SGHTA, CDR2 FQGTGA, per germline. The CDR3 sequence is CASSLGAELEAFF. CDR3 coding DNA: TGTGCCAGCAGCTTAGGGGCAGAGCTTGAAGCTTTCTTT.

The V and J genes are TRBV7-2 and TRBJ2-2; weak D call: TRBD1 (5 bases). In germline, CDR1 is SGHTA, CDR2 FQGNSA. The CDR3 spans 15 residues. Trimming left V 1 base short and J 3 bases short, with 9 bases between. In nucleotides, the CDR3 is TGTGCCAGCAGCTTAGTCAGGGTAGACACCGGGGAGCTGTTTTTT. Translating it yields CASSLVRVDTGELFF.

The rearrangement joins TRBV28 to TRBJ1-1; D is perhaps TRBD1 (5 bases). Germline CDR1 is MDHEN and CDR2 is SYDVKM. V gave up 6 bases and J gave up 11 bases, with 16 bases separating them. This CDR3 comprises 12 residues. CDR3 DNA: TGTGCCAGCAGCCCCTTAGTTGGGGGGGCTTTCTTT. This codes for CASSPLVGGAFF.

V usage is TRBV19 and J usage is TRBJ2-2; tentatively, D is TRBD1 (5 bases). Trimming left V 3 bases short and J 1 base short, with 9 bases between. The CDR3 runs 15 residues. Germline V gene lookup returns CDR1 LNHDA and CDR2 SQIVND (reference sequence). CDR3 region: CASSIRQMNTGELFF. CDR3 nucleotides: TGTGCCAGTAGTATCCGACAGATGAACACCGGGGAGCTGTTTTTT.

This clone showed up just once. V usage is TRBV5-6 and J usage is TRBJ2-7, with 12 positions matching TRBD2. CDR3 length: 17 amino acids. Germline V gene lookup returns CDR1 SGHDT and CDR2 YYEEEE. Trimming at V came to 4 bases and at J to 5 bases, leaving 13 bases not matched to a gene. CDR3 sequence reads: CASSRGLTSGSRDEQYF. The DNA of the CDR3 is TGTGCCAGCAGCCGGGGGCTGACTAGCGGGAGTCGCGACGAGCAGTACTTC. Complete variable domain (other parts from reference TRBV5-6 and TRBJ2-7): DAGVTQSPTHLIKTRGQQVTLRCSPKSGHDTVSWYQQALGQGPQFIFQYYEEEERQRGNFPDRFSGHQFPNYSSELNVNALLLGDSALYLCASSRGLTSGSRDEQYFGPGTRLTVT.

The chain recombines TRBV7-8 with TRBJ1-1, with D unresolved. The length of the CDR3 is 13 residues. Germline V gene sequence: CDR1 SGHVS, CDR2 FQNEAQ. The ends were cut back, 5 bases at V and 2 bases at J, with 9 bases in the middle. The DNA of the CDR3 is TGTGCCAGCAGCCATAATGTCAACACTGAAGCTTTCTTT. Translation gives CASSHNVNTEAFF.

This chain connects TRBV12-5 to TRBJ1-4; D not certain. The CDR3 totals 13 residues. V lost 5 bases, J lost 8 bases, and 12 bases lay in between. Germline V lookup: CDR1 LGHNT, CDR2 FRNRAP. CDR3: CASGLEPGEKLFF. The CDR3 bases are TGTGCTAGTGGTCTGGAGCCAGGCGAAAAACTGTTTTTT.

The chain is built from TRBV5-1 and TRBJ1-2; a weak D match, TRBD1 (6 bases). This CDR3 region has 15 residues. The germline V and J ends were trimmed by 0 bases and 8 bases, with 17 bases remaining between them. Germline lookup yields CDR1 SGHRS and CDR2 YFSETQ. The CDR3 DNA sequence: TGCGCCAGCAGCTTGGCCCCCGGGGGGACAAGAGGCTACACCTTC. It is translated as CASSLAPGGTRGYTF.

The count of this clone is one. V gene TRBV30 combines with J gene TRBJ2-3; TRBD1 might be the D (6 bases). Looked up from germline, CDR1 is GTSNPN and CDR2 is SVGIG (reference sequence). Deletions cut 4 bases from V and 3 bases from J, with 23 bases between. CDR3 length: 17 residues. As DNA, the CDR3 is TGTGCCTGGACCTTCACCGGGACAACTTATGGGACAGATACGCAGTATTTT. Its translation is CAWTFTGTTYGTDTQYF.

The V and J genes are TRBV4-2 and TRBJ1-2, with a tentative D call TRBD1 (6 bases). The CDR3 runs to 15 residues. Trimming took off 4 bases at V and 4 bases at J, with 16 bases between the two ends. Germline-derived CDR1 and CDR2 are LGHNA and YNFKEQ. CDR3 residues: CASSPRRGGIYGYTF. DNA of the CDR3: TGTGCCAGCAGCCCCCGGAGGGGGGGGATCTATGGCTACACCTTC.

This chain links TRBV6-5 with TRBJ1-1; no clear D. CDR3 length: 14 amino acids. V was trimmed by 2 bases and J by 5 bases, leaving 12 bases between them. CDR1 is MNHEY and CDR2 is SVGAGI in the germline V gene. CDR3 bases: TGTGCCAGCAGTTACACGTCCAGGAGGACTGAAGCTTTCTTT. Its protein product is CASSYTSRRTEAFF.

CDR3: CASTQSAPGQPQHF. In DNA, the CDR3 is TGTGCCAGCACTCAGTCAGCCCCGGGACAGCCCCAGCATTTT. V and J are TRBV2 and TRBJ1-5; D unresolved. This CDR3 comprises 14 residues. Germline V lookup: CDR1 SNHLY, CDR2 FYNNEI. The V end was cut by 7 bases, the J end by 7 bases, with 17 bases between.

The rearrangement uses TRBV5-6 and TRBJ1-1; 7 nucleotides agree with TRBD1. Germline V gene data show CDR1 as SGHDT and CDR2 as YYEEEE. J lost 0 bases, V lost 1 base, and 6 bases had no gene match. The CDR3 spans 16 residues. The CDR3 here is CASSLMRGQLNTEAFF. CDR3 nucleotides: TGTGCCAGCAGCTTGATGAGGGGACAGTTGAACACTGAAGCTTTCTTT.

This clone was detected only a few times. V and J are TRBV6-2 or TRBV6-3 and TRBJ2-7; TRBD2 agrees at 10 bases. The CDR3 sequence is 14 residues long. Germline CDR1 MNHEY, CDR2 SVGEGT. J gave up 0 bases and V 4 bases, and 0 bases lay outside the gene matches. This CDR3 reads CASSWTSGSYEQYF. The DNA for the CDR3 is TGTGCCAGCAGTTGGACTAGCGGCTCCTACGAGCAGTACTTC.

A note on this clone: Other nucleotide sequences from this sample produce the same CDR3. The chain recombines TRBV5-1 with TRBJ2-3, with 10 bases identical to TRBD2. This CDR3 has 16 residues. The V gene end was trimmed by 0 bases and the J gene end by 1 base; junction bases not matched to a gene: 2. CDR1 and CDR2 (germline): SGHRS, YFSETQ. Written as DNA, the CDR3 is TGCGCCAGCAGCTTGGCGCTAGCGGGGGGCACAGATACGCAGTATTTT. Its protein product is CASSLALAGGTDTQYF.

There are a few counts of this clone. This sequence joins TRBV6-2 or TRBV6-3 and TRBJ2-7, with 7 nucleotides matching TRBD1. Germline V lookup: CDR1 MNHEY, CDR2 SVGEGT. The CDR3 runs to 12 residues. V lost 6 bases to trimming and J lost 6 bases; unmatched junction nucleotides: 5. CDR3 coding DNA: TGTGCCAGCAGCAGCAGGGGGAGCGAGCAGTACTTC. It encodes CASSSRGSEQYF.

Here the CDR3 DNA reads TGTGCCAGTAGTGTCCAGGGGGCGCAAAATTCACCCCTCCACTTT. It translates to CASSVQGAQNSPLHF. The V call is TRBV19, the J call TRBJ1-6; 8 bases agree with TRBD1. CDR1 and CDR2 from the germline V gene are LNHDA and SQIVND (reference sequence). J gave up 7 bases and V 5 bases, and 7 bases lay outside the gene matches. The CDR3 totals 15 residues.

The chain carries TRBV7-2 and TRBJ2-1; no clear D. The CDR3 extends over 15 amino acids. V was cut by 1 base and J by 0 bases, with 7 bases left in between. Germline CDR1 and CDR2: SGHTA and FQGNSA. The CDR3 spells CASSLGSPSYNEQFF. The DNA of the CDR3 is TGTGCCAGCAGCTTAGGGAGTCCCTCCTACAATGAGCAGTTCTTC.

The rearrangement links TRBV7-9 to TRBJ2-7; D not resolved. Germline lookup yields CDR1 SEHNR and CDR2 FQNEAQ (reference sequence). This CDR3 region has 15 residues. The germline V and J ends were trimmed by 4 bases and 4 bases, with 17 bases remaining between them. The CDR3 loop reads CASSSPEAPHYEQYF. CDR3 coding DNA: TGTGCCAGCAGCTCCCCCGAGGCTCCCCATTACGAGCAGTACTTC.

Comments on this clone: The junction does not match germline at one end; this may be a read error. Here the CDR3 DNA reads TGTGCCAGCACCCTGGACCCGGGACAAACTACTGAAAAACTGTTTTTT. Protein: CASTLDPGQTTEKLFF. This rearrangement joins TRBV6-6 to TRBJ1-4; tentative D call: TRBD1 (6 bases). This CDR3 has 16 residues. Germline CDR1 and CDR2: MNHNY and SVGAGI (reference sequence).

The V gene is TRBV4-3, the J gene TRBJ1-4, with D possibly TRBD1 on 5 matching bases. The CDR3 runs to 16 residues. Germline loops: CDR1 LGHNA, CDR2 YSLEER. With 0 bases removed from V and 5 bases from J, the gap between germline ends came to 13 bases. CDR3 sequence reads: CASSQEAAGRNEKLFF. CDR3 in DNA: TGCGCCAGCAGCCAAGAAGCGGCAGGGAGGAATGAAAAACTGTTTTTT.

CDR3 in amino acids: CASSLAIGLGAGELFF. The CDR3 DNA follows: TGCGCCAGCAGCTTGGCCATTGGACTAGGGGCCGGGGAGCTGTTTTTT. The gene calls are TRBV5-1 and TRBJ2-2; 7 bases fit TRBD2. Per germline, CDR1 SGHRS and CDR2 YFSETQ. CDR3 length equals 16 residues. V shed 0 bases, J shed 6 bases, and the junction held 8 bases outside the gene matches.

The V call is TRBV28, the J call TRBJ2-5, with a weak D call TRBD2 (6 bases). This CDR3 has 17 amino acids. V was cut by 6 bases and J by 0 bases, with 20 bases left in between. In germline, CDR1 is MDHEN, CDR2 SYDVKM. This CDR3 reads CASSRPGGGPYQETQYF. The CDR3 DNA sequence: TGTGCCAGCAGCCGTCCCGGAGGAGGGCCTTACCAAGAGACCCAGTACTTC.

J is TRBJ1-1 and V is TRBV19, with no clear D. V dropped 4 bases and J dropped 0 bases, with 6 bases sitting between them. Germline V CDR1 and CDR2: LNHDA, SQIVND (reference sequence). The CDR3 covers 13 residues. The CDR3 sequence is CASSTILNTEAFF. Here the CDR3 DNA reads TGTGCCAGTAGTACTATCTTGAACACTGAAGCTTTCTTT.

The chain is built from TRBV7-3 and TRBJ2-1; 8 bases align to TRBD1. This CDR3 has 15 amino acids. Germline-derived CDR1 and CDR2 are SGHTA and FQGTGA. J gave up 6 bases and V 5 bases, and 9 bases lay outside the gene matches. This CDR3 is CASSVGTGPGNEQFF. The CDR3 DNA follows: TGTGCCAGCAGCGTAGGGACAGGTCCAGGCAATGAGCAGTTCTTC.

J is TRBJ1-6 and V is TRBV27, with D perhaps matching TRBD1 (5 bases). Trimming took off 8 bases at V and 4 bases at J, with 18 bases between the two ends. The CDR3 totals 16 residues. Germline V gene sequence: CDR1 MNHEY, CDR2 SMNVEV (reference sequence). The CDR3 loop is CASGGGRGIYNSPLHF. In nucleotides, the CDR3 is TGTGCCAGCGGGGGGGGTCGAGGGATTTATAATTCACCCCTCCACTTT.

The chain recombines TRBV30 with TRBJ1-2, with a weak D call TRBD1 (5 bases). The CDR3 consists of 11 residues. In germline, CDR1 is GTSNPN, CDR2 SVGIG (reference sequence). Trimming took off 4 bases at V and 5 bases at J, with 8 bases between the two ends. In nucleotides, the CDR3 is TGTGCCTGGAATCAGGGTTATGGCTACACCTTC. It yields the protein CAWNQGYGYTF.

V gene TRBV6-5 combines with J gene TRBJ1-2; no firm D call. Germline V gene data show CDR1 as MNHEY and CDR2 as SVGAGI. CDR3 length: 12 amino acids. Deletions cut 0 bases from V and 10 bases from J, with 9 bases between. For the CDR3, the DNA is TGTGCCAGCAGTTACTCGGCAGTTGCCTACACCTTC. This translates into CASSYSAVAYTF.

The V and J genes are TRBV19 and TRBJ2-3, with TRBD1 identical over 7 bases. With V trimmed by 4 bases and J by 3 bases, 1 base remained unmatched. CDR1 LNHDA and CDR2 SQIVND come from the germline V gene (reference sequence). The CDR3 covers 13 residues. CDR3 loop: CASSTQGTDTQYF. In DNA form, the CDR3 reads TGTGCCAGTAGTACACAGGGGACAGATACGCAGTATTTT.

V gene TRBV27 combines with J gene TRBJ2-1; 8 bases match TRBD1. There are 15 residues in the CDR3. Trimming at V came to 2 bases and at J to 3 bases, leaving 3 bases not matched to a gene. Germline lookup yields CDR1 MNHEY and CDR2 SMNVEV (reference sequence). Here the CDR3 reads CASSLDRGNYNEQFF. In nucleotides, the CDR3 is TGTGCCAGCAGTTTAGACAGGGGCAACTACAATGAGCAGTTCTTC.